These 9 T cell receptor beta chains were all obtained from the same sample, sequenced in a study of cytomegalovirus exposure and HLA in healthy donors. Assay: immunoSEQ multiplex PCR; the TCRdb copy retains only in-frame clones and omits some. The data hold approximately 170,000 clones, with 80% to 85% observed a single time. Sequencing was carried out using PBMCs. The receptors shown here come from a man younger than 40 in good health and CMV-seropositive.

The chain recombines TRBV12-5 with TRBJ2-2; 7 bases match TRBD1. The CDR3 is made up of 17 amino acids. V trimming: 1 base; J trimming: 2 bases; junction bases outside the gene matches: 7. CDR1 LGHNT and CDR2 FRNRAP come from the germline V gene. DNA for the CDR3: TGTGCTAGTGGTTTGGACGAGGGGGCAAAAAACACCGGGGAGCTGTTTTTT. Its protein product is CASGLDEGAKNTGELFF.

The chain joins TRBV6-6 to TRBJ1-2; 9 nucleotides agree with TRBD1. The length of the CDR3 is 15 residues. CDR1 is MNHNY and CDR2 is SVGAGI in the germline V gene (reference sequence). Trimming at V came to 6 bases and at J to 6 bases, leaving 11 bases not matched to a gene. CDR3 DNA: TGTGCCAGCAGCATCCCCGGGACAGGGTCCAATGGCTACACCTTC. Translation: CASSIPGTGSNGYTF.

The chain uses TRBV9 and TRBJ2-1; D remains ambiguous. V gave up 0 bases and J gave up 7 bases, with 14 bases separating them. The CDR3 spans 15 residues. Germline lookup yields CDR1 SGDLS and CDR2 YYNGEE. The CDR3 DNA follows: TGTGCCAGCAGCGTAGAACCAGCCGCGAGGAATGAGCAGTTCTTC. This codes for CASSVEPAARNEQFF.

The chain is built from TRBV5-4 and TRBJ1-6; 7 bases align to TRBD1. This CDR3 spans 15 amino acids. J gave up 7 bases and V 2 bases, and 6 bases lay outside the gene matches. Germline lookup yields CDR1 SGHNT and CDR2 YYREEE (reference sequence). The CDR3 DNA reads TGTGCCAGCAGCTTAACAGGGGCCACCAATTCACCCCTCCACTTT. This translates into CASSLTGATNSPLHF.

This sequence joins TRBV27 and TRBJ1-2, with 7 bases matching TRBD1. CDR1 is MNHEY and CDR2 is SMNVEV in the germline V gene (reference sequence). After removal of 5 bases from V and 3 bases from J, the junction contained 9 bases not matched to a gene. This CDR3 has 15 amino acids. The CDR3 sequence is CASSQSGTEHYGYTF. The CDR3 DNA reads TGTGCCAGCAGTCAATCTGGGACAGAGCACTATGGCTACACCTTC.

The chain is built from TRBV7-9 and TRBJ1-5; the D is unclear. Per the germline V gene, CDR1 is SEHNR and CDR2 is FQNEAQ (reference sequence). The CDR3 runs 15 residues. The V and J ends lost 3 bases and 0 bases respectively, with 9 bases between them. The DNA of the CDR3 is TGTGCCAGCAGCTTTGACTCATTTAGCAATCAGCCCCAGCATTTT. Protein: CASSFDSFSNQPQHF.

This chain links TRBV19 with TRBJ2-1, with D hard to call. V was clipped by 5 bases and J by 7 bases, with 6 bases between them. CDR1 is LNHDA and CDR2 is SQIVND in the germline V gene (reference sequence). This CDR3 region has 11 residues. CDR3 loop: CASSLLNEQFF. The CDR3 DNA reads as TGTGCCAGTAGTCTTCTTAATGAGCAGTTCTTC.

The chain carries TRBV11-2 and TRBJ1-1; D perhaps matches TRBD1 (6 bases). CDR3 length equals 15 residues. In germline, CDR1 is SGHAT, CDR2 FQNNGV. The germline V and J ends were trimmed by 2 bases and 2 bases, with 12 bases remaining between them. CDR3 nucleotides: TGTGCCAGCAGCTTACAGGGGACCTTTAACACTGAAGCTTTCTTT. Protein product: CASSLQGTFNTEAFF.

This clone was observed a single time. V gene TRBV7-9 combines with J gene TRBJ2-6, with 8 positions matching TRBD1. Trimming removed 2 bases from V and 4 bases from J; junction bases left unmatched: 10. This CDR3 region has 18 residues. Germline V gene lookup returns CDR1 SEHNR and CDR2 FQNEAQ (reference sequence). CDR3 loop: CASSLTTGELSGANVLTF. CDR3 DNA sequence: TGTGCCAGCAGCTTAACGACAGGGGAGCTGTCCGGGGCCAACGTCCTGACTTTC. The full variable domain, in which reference TRBV7-9 and TRBJ2-6 provide the parts outside the CDR3, is DTGVSQNPRHKITKRGQNVTFRCDPISEHNRLYWYRQTLGQGPEFLTYFQNEAQLEKSRLLSDRFSAERPKGSFSTLEIQRTEQGDSAMYLCASSLTTGELSGANVLTFGAGSRLTVL.